This TCR beta chain was identified during a study of CD8+ T cells in alopecia areata. Following RNA extraction, reverse transcription yielded cDNA that acted as the sequencing template. The assay was immunoSEQ multiplex PCR, and TCRdb's table has in-frame clones only and misses some. The sample carries more than 200,000 clones, about 68% recorded once. Alopecia areata patients provided lesional scalp punch biopsies and peripheral blood, both collected for the study. J lost 10 bases, V lost 6 bases, and 7 bases had no gene match. The CDR3 is 11 amino acids. CDR1 DFQATT and CDR2 SNEGSKA come from the germline V gene (reference sequence).

The sequence came from a human donor with alopecia areata. Source: CD4+ T cells sorted from blood, taken at week 0. This rearrangement joins TRBV20-1 to TRBJ1-1; 8 bases line up with TRBD1. The CDR3 loop is CSAQDRASAFF. The CDR3 nucleotides are TGCAGTGCCCAGGACAGGGCGTCAGCTTTCTTT.